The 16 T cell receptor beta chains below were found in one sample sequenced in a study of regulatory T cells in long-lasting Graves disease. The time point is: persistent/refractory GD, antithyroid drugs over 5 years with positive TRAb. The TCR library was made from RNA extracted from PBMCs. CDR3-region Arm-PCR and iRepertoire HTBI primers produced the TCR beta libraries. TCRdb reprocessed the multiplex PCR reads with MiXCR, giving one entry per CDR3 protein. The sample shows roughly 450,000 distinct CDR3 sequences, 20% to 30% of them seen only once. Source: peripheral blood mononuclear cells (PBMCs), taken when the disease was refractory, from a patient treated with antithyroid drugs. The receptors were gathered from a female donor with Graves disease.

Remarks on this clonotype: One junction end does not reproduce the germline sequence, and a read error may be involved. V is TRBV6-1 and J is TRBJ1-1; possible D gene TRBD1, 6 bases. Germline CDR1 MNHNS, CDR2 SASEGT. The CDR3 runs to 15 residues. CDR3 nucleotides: TGTGCCAGCAGAGAAGTCTCTGGGGGCTGGACTGAAGCTTTCTTT. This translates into CASREVSGGWTEAFF.

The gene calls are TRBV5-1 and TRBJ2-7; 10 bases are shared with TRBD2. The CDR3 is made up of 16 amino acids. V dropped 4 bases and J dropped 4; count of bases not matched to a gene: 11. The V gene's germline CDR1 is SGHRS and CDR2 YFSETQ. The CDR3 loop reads CASSPSPSGGSYEQYF. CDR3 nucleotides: TGCGCCAGCAGCCCATCTCCTAGCGGGGGATCTTACGAGCAGTACTTC.

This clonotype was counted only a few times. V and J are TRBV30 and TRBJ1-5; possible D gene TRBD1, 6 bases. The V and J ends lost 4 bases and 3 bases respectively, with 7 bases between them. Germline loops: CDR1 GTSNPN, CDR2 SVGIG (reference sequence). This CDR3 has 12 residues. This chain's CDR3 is CAWNRVNQPQHF. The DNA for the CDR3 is TGTGCCTGGAACAGGGTCAATCAGCCCCAGCATTTT.

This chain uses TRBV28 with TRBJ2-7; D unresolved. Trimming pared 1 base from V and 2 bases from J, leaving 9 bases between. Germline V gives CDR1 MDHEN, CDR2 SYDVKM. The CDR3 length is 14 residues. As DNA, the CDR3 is TGTGCCAGCAGTTTATTTCCTAGTGCCTACGAGCAGTACTTC. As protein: CASSLFPSAYEQYF.

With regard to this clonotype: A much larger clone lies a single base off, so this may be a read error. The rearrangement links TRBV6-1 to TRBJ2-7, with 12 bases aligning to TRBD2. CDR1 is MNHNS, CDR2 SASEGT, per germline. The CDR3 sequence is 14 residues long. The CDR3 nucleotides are TGTGCCAGCAGTAAACTAGCGGGAGGCTACGAGCCGTACTTC. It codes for CASSKLAGGYEPYF.

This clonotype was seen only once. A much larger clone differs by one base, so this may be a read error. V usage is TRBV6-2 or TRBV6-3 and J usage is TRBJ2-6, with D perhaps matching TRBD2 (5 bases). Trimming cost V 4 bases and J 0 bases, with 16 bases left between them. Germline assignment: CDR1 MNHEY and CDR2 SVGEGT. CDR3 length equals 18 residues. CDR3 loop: CASSFQPAGYSGANVLTF. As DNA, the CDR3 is TGTGCCAGCAGTTTCCAACCGGCGGGCTACTCTGGGGCCAACGTCCTGACTTTC.

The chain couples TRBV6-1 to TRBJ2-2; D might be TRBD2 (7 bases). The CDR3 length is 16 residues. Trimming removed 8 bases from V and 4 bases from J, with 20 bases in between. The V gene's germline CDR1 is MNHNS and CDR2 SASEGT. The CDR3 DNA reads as TGTGCCAGCGATGCACTCTCGGGGGGCGGCACCGGGGAGCTGTTTTTT. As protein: CASDALSGGGTGELFF.

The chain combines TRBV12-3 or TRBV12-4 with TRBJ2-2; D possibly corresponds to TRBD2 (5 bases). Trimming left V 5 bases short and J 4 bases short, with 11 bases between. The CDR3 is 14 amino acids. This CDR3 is CASSHSGITGELFF. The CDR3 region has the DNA TGTGCCAGCAGTCACAGCGGCATCACCGGGGAGCTGTTTTTT.

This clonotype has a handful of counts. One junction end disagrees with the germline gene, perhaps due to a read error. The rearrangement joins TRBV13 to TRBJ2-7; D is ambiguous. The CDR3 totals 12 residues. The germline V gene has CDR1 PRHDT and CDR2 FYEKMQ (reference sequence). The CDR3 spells CASSLIKGSVRF. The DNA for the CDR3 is TGTGCCAGCAGCTTAATAAAGGGCTCGGTGCGCTTC.

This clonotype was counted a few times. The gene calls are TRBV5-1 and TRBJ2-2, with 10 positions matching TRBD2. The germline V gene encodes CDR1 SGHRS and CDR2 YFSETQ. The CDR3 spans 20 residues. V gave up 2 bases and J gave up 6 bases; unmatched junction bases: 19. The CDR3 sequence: CASSFSGRQAGGPVAGELFF. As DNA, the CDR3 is TGCGCCAGCAGCTTCTCGGGACGTCAAGCGGGAGGGCCGGTAGCCGGGGAGCTGTTTTTT.

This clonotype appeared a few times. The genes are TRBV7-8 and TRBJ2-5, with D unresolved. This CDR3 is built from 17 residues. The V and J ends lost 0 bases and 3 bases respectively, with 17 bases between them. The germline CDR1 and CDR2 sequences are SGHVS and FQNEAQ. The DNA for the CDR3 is TGTGCCAGCAGCTTAGCGTTAGTTAGGCTTAAAAAAGAGACCCAGTACTTC. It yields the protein CASSLALVRLKKETQYF.

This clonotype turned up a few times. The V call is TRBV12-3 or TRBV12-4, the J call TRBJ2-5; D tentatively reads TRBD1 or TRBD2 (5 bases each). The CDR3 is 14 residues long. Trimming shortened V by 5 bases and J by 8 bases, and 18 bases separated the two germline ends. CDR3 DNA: TGTGCCAGCAGTCTCAGGGAGTATCTTAGTACCCAGTACTTC. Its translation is CASSLREYLSTQYF.

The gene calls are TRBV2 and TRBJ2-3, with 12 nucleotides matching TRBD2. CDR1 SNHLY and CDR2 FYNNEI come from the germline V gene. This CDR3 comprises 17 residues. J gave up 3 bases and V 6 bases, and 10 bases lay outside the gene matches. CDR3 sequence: CASSLALAGGGTDTQYF. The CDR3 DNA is TGTGCCAGCAGCTTAGCCCTAGCGGGAGGGGGGACAGATACGCAGTATTTT.

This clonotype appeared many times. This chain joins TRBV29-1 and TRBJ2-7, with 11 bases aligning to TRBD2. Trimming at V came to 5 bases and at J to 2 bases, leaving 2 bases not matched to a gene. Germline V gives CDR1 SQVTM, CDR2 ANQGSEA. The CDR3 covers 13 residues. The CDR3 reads CSVMTSGAYEQYF. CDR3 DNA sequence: TGCAGCGTTATGACTAGCGGGGCCTACGAGCAGTACTTC.

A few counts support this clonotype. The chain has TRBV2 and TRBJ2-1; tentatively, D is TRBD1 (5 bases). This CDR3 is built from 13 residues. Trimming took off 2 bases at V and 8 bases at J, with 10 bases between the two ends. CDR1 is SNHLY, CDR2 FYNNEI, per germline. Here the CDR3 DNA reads TGTGCCAGCAGTGAATTAGCAGGGCATGAGCAGTTCTTC. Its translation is CASSELAGHEQFF.

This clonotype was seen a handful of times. CDR3 sequence (DNA): TGTGCCAGCAGTGAAACAACAGGGGGAAGTGAGACCCAGTACTTC. Translating gives CASSETTGGSETQYF. V usage is TRBV25-1 and J usage is TRBJ2-5, with TRBD1 matching over 8 bases. From germline, CDR1 is MGHDK and CDR2 SYGVNS. The CDR3 extends over 15 amino acids. Trimming took 2 bases from V and 5 from J; bases not matched to a gene: 7. The whole variable domain, remainder taken from reference TRBV25-1 and TRBJ2-5, is EADIYQTPRYLVIGTGKKITLECSQTMGHDKMYWYQQDPGMELHLIHYSYGVNSTEKGDLSSESTVSRIRTEHFPLTLESARPSHTSQYLCASSETTGGSETQYFGPGTRLLVL.